The 30 T cell receptor beta chains below all came from one sample that was sequenced in a study of T-cell memory formation after mild COVID-19. TCRdb re-analysed the 5' RACE reads in MiXCR, keeping a single row per CDR3 protein. The sample yields under 50,000 distinct CDR3 sequences, approximately 9.7% seen once. The material sequenced was PBMCs or a T cell subset sorted from them (not recorded which). The receptor source for this set is an adult woman who had mild COVID-19 (a few samples of this study predate the infection). Cell type and time point are not known.

This clonotype occurred many times. The V gene is TRBV20-1, the J gene TRBJ2-3, with TRBD2 matching 7 bases. The junction had 10 bases not matched to a gene; V was cut back by 3 bases and J by 1 base. From germline, CDR1 is DFQATT and CDR2 SNEGSKA (reference sequence). The CDR3 is 16 amino acids. In DNA, the CDR3 is TGCAGTGCTAGCGGGAGGTTCCTAAAGGGCACAGATACGCAGTATTTT. Translating it yields CSASGRFLKGTDTQYF.

The chain is built from TRBV4-1 and TRBJ1-6, with D perhaps TRBD1 (6 bases). The germline V and J ends were trimmed by 3 bases and 6 bases, with 12 bases remaining between them. The CDR3 covers 15 residues. Germline lookup yields CDR1 MGHRA and CDR2 YSYEKL. The CDR3 coding sequence is TGCGCCAGCAGCCAGGGGGCGAGAAGTAATTCACCCCTCCACTTT. This codes for CASSQGARSNSPLHF.

In this sample, this clonotype turned up a few times. This chain connects TRBV7-9 to TRBJ1-2, with a possible D match to TRBD1 (5 bases). The CDR3 is made up of 16 amino acids. V lost 5 bases, J lost 4 bases, and 20 bases lay in between. Germline V gene lookup returns CDR1 SEHNR and CDR2 FQNEAQ (reference sequence). CDR3 sequence reads: CASSKLAGQEFYGYTF. Here the CDR3 DNA reads TGTGCCAGCAGCAAACTTGCAGGGCAAGAATTCTATGGCTACACCTTC.

The chain carries TRBV12-3 or TRBV12-4 and TRBJ2-7; 10 positions agree with TRBD2. The CDR3 has 16 residues. The trim removed 4 bases at V and 3 bases at J, leaving 9 bases unmatched. The CDR3 DNA is TGTGCCAGCAGTTCCTCTTCCCTAGCGGGAGTCTACGAGCAGTACTTC. Its translation: CASSSSSLAGVYEQYF.

The rearrangement uses TRBV12-3 or TRBV12-4 and TRBJ1-2; 7 bases fit TRBD1. J gave up 8 bases and V 5 bases, and 8 bases lay outside the gene matches. The CDR3 totals 13 residues. For the CDR3, the DNA is TGTGCCAGCAGTCCTAATCAGGGGGTGGGCTACACCTTC. This encodes CASSPNQGVGYTF.

This clonotype has a count of ten or more. The chain uses TRBV4-1 and TRBJ2-5; 9 bases match TRBD1. Germline V CDR1 and CDR2: MGHRA, YSYEKL. This CDR3 contains 16 residues. Trimming took 0 bases from V and 2 from J; bases not matched to a gene: 4. The CDR3 reads CASSQEQTGGQETQYF. The CDR3 region has the DNA TGCGCCAGCAGCCAAGAACAGACAGGGGGTCAAGAGACCCAGTACTTC.

The chain recombines TRBV12-3 or TRBV12-4 with TRBJ1-1; TRBD1 matches 7 bases. V lost 5 bases, J lost 5 bases, and 5 bases stayed unmatched. The CDR3 has 13 residues. The CDR3, as DNA: TGTGCCAGCAGTAAGGACAGGAGGACTGAAGCTTTCTTT. Residues: CASSKDRRTEAFF.

The V gene is TRBV12-3 or TRBV12-4, the J gene TRBJ1-2, with D possibly matching TRBD1 (5 bases). V was cut by 6 bases and J by 4 bases, with 15 bases left in between. There are 14 residues in the CDR3. CDR3 residues: CASSPNQGGYGYTF. DNA for the CDR3: TGTGCCAGCAGCCCCAATCAGGGCGGCTATGGCTACACCTTC.

The CDR3 protein is CASSRDVAGGSEQYF. CDR3 nucleotides: TGCGCCAGCAGCCGCGACGTAGCGGGAGGGAGTGAGCAGTACTTC. The gene calls are TRBV4-3 and TRBJ2-7, with 11 bases matching TRBD2. The J segment lost 7 bases and the V segment lost 4 bases, leaving 9 bases of the junction unmatched. CDR3 size: 15 residues. The germline V gene has CDR1 LGHNA and CDR2 YSLEER.

A few counts support this clonotype. The J gene is TRBJ1-5, the V gene TRBV20-1; 8 nucleotides align to TRBD1. J lost 7 bases, V lost 6 bases, and 8 bases had no gene match. The CDR3 consists of 13 residues. Germline V CDR1 and CDR2: DFQATT, SNEGSKA (reference sequence). As DNA, the CDR3 is TGCAGTGCCCAGGACAGGGCCACCCAGCCCCAGCATTTT. The encoded protein is CSAQDRATQPQHF.

This clonotype has a handful of counts. The gene calls are TRBV7-3 and TRBJ2-7; D is ambiguous. V was clipped by 5 bases and J by 6 bases, with 14 bases between them. CDR3 size: 13 residues. CDR1 SGHTA and CDR2 FQGTGA come from the germline V gene. The CDR3 DNA sequence: TGTGCCAGCAGCCCGGACGTATTTCGCGAGCAGTACTTC. It translates to CASSPDVFREQYF.

This clonotype was counted a few times. This chain connects TRBV7-2 to TRBJ2-1, with 9 bases aligning to TRBD2. Germline V gene lookup returns CDR1 SGHTA and CDR2 FQGNSA. CDR3 length: 13 residues. J was trimmed by 14 bases and V by 5 bases; bases with no gene match: 10. This chain's CDR3 is CASSPIIAGVKFF. The CDR3 region has the DNA TGTGCCAGCAGCCCGATAATAGCGGGAGTTAAGTTCTTC.

This clonotype showed up many times. V usage is TRBV20-1 and J usage is TRBJ2-3, with 12 bases that match TRBD2. The CDR3 is made up of 15 amino acids. In germline, CDR1 is DFQATT, CDR2 SNEGSKA (reference sequence). The ends lost 5 bases at V and 1 base at J; junction bases unmatched: 4. The CDR3 nucleotides read TGCAGTGCTTCACTAGCGGGGGGTCGCACAGATACGCAGTATTTT. Protein product: CSASLAGGRTDTQYF.

Ten or more counts support this clonotype. At one end the junction does not follow the germline gene, possibly because of a read error. V and J are TRBV18 and TRBJ2-7, with D possibly being TRBD1 (5 bases). CDR1 is KGHSH and CDR2 is LQKENI in the germline V gene. The CDR3 runs 13 residues. This CDR3 is CASSPAPGYEQYF. CDR3 in DNA: TGTGCCAGCTCACCCGCCCCAGGGTACGAACAGTACTTC.

The rearrangement uses TRBV3-1 and TRBJ1-6, with D possibly matching TRBD1 (5 bases). The CDR3 runs 15 residues. Per germline, CDR1 LGHDT and CDR2 YNNKEL (reference sequence). Trimming removed 1 base from V and 7 bases from J, with 11 bases in between. Here the CDR3 reads CASSQGPRQNSPLHF. The CDR3 DNA reads as TGTGCCAGCAGCCAAGGACCTAGACAGAATTCACCCCTCCACTTT.

The chain joins TRBV5-1 to TRBJ1-1, with no clear D. The ends were cut back, 2 bases at V and 1 base at J, with 9 bases in the middle. Germline values: CDR1 SGHRS, CDR2 YFSETQ. The CDR3 length is 14 residues. CDR3 region: CASSFLIQNTEAFF. In nucleotides, the CDR3 is TGCGCCAGCAGCTTCCTGATCCAGAACACTGAAGCTTTCTTT.

V usage is TRBV7-9 and J usage is TRBJ1-2; unclear D gene. The CDR3 loop spans 12 amino acids. The V and J ends lost 0 bases and 4 bases respectively, with 3 bases between them. Looked up from germline, CDR1 is SEHNR and CDR2 is FQNEAQ (reference sequence). The CDR3: CASSLASYGYTF. The DNA of the CDR3 is TGTGCCAGCAGCTTAGCTTCCTATGGCTACACCTTC. Full variable domain (rest looked up from reference TRBV7-9 and TRBJ1-2): DTGVSQNPRHKITKRGQNVTFRCDPISEHNRLYWYRQTLGQGPEFLTYFQNEAQLEKSRLLSDRFSAERPKGSFSTLEIQRTEQGDSAMYLCASSLASYGYTFGSGTRLTVV.

Worth noting for this clonotype: With a much larger clone just one base away, this may be a read error. The CDR3: CSVVATGVNNEAFF. The CDR3 nucleotides are TGCAGCGTGGTCGCGACCGGCGTGAACAATGAAGCTTTCTTT. V usage is TRBV29-1 and J usage is TRBJ1-1, with D uncertain. Germline CDR1 and CDR2: SQVTM and ANQGSEA. This CDR3 has 14 residues. The entire variable domain, with the rest obtained from reference TRBV29-1 and TRBJ1-1, is as follows: SAVISQKPSRDICQRGTSLTIQCQVDSQVTMMFWYRQQPGQSLTLIATANQGSEATYESGFVIDKFPISRPNLTFSTLTVSNMSPEDSSIYLCSVVATGVNNEAFFGQGTRLTVV.

This clonotype has just a few counts. This chain uses TRBV7-2 with TRBJ1-1, with a possible D match to TRBD1 (5 bases). The CDR3 length is 14 residues. With 6 bases removed from V and 4 bases from J, the gap between germline ends came to 15 bases. Germline CDR1 reads SGHTA; CDR2 reads FQGNSA. This chain's CDR3 is CASSYGTIGTEAFF. CDR3 in DNA: TGTGCCAGCAGTTACGGGACCATTGGCACTGAAGCTTTCTTT.

This clonotype was counted at least ten times. CDR3 sequence reads: CASGFAVVGQGPYEQYF. As DNA, the CDR3 is TGTGCTAGTGGTTTCGCGGTCGTGGGACAGGGACCCTACGAGCAGTACTTC. The chain is built from TRBV12-5 and TRBJ2-7; 9 bases are shared with TRBD1. The germline CDR1 and CDR2 sequences are LGHNT and FRNRAP. Trimming removed 3 bases from V and 2 bases from J; junction bases left unmatched: 11. This CDR3 is built from 17 residues.

This clonotype has just a few counts. The chain links TRBV6-5 to TRBJ2-3, with D maybe TRBD1 (5 bases). This CDR3 region has 14 residues. V lost 2 bases to trimming and J lost 2 bases, with 8 bases between them. CDR1 and CDR2 from the germline V gene are MNHEY and SVGAGI. CDR3 protein: CASSYDRSTDTQYF. CDR3 sequence (DNA): TGTGCCAGCAGTTACGACAGATCCACAGATACGCAGTATTTT.

Only a few counts were recorded for this clonotype. The chain employs TRBV11-2 and TRBJ1-5; a weak D match, TRBD1 (5 bases). The V gene's germline CDR1 is SGHAT and CDR2 FQNNGV. The CDR3 sequence is 15 residues long. V was shortened by 5 bases and J by 4 bases, with 15 bases between the two germline ends. CDR3: CASSRSGPGNQPQHF. The CDR3 DNA reads as TGTGCCAGCAGCCGCTCGGGGCCCGGGAATCAGCCCCAGCATTTT.

The chain couples TRBV7-2 to TRBJ1-2; possibly TRBD1 for D (6 bases). This CDR3 is built from 17 residues. The germline CDR1 and CDR2 sequences are SGHTA and FQGNSA. Trimming shortened V by 5 bases and J by 4 bases, and 23 bases separated the two germline ends. This CDR3 is CASSPHGTAGAIYGYTF. CDR3 DNA: TGTGCCAGCAGCCCACACGGAACAGCAGGGGCCATCTATGGCTACACCTTC.

This chain links TRBV20-1 with TRBJ1-5, with 9 bases fitting TRBD1. J gave up 0 bases and V 3 bases, and 9 bases lay outside the gene matches. CDR3 length equals 17 residues. From germline, CDR1 is DFQATT and CDR2 SNEGSKA (reference sequence). The CDR3 bases are TGCAGTGCTAGCGCGGGACAGGGTAGCTATAGCAATCAGCCCCAGCATTTT. Translating it yields CSASAGQGSYSNQPQHF.

The chain has TRBV4-3 and TRBJ1-4; unclear D gene. Germline CDR1 and CDR2: LGHNA and YSLEER. Trimming shortened V by 0 bases and J by 7 bases, and 15 bases separated the two germline ends. The CDR3 loop spans 16 amino acids. The chain's CDR3 is CASSQDQSGAGEKLFF. In DNA, the CDR3 is TGCGCCAGCAGCCAAGATCAATCGGGAGCGGGTGAAAAACTGTTTTTT.

The chain employs TRBV20-1 and TRBJ2-1; tentative D call: TRBD2 (6 bases). The germline V and J ends were trimmed by 2 bases and 7 bases, with 21 bases remaining between them. Germline V gene lookup returns CDR1 DFQATT and CDR2 SNEGSKA (reference sequence). This CDR3 contains 16 residues. This CDR3 is CSARPAVEGIGNEQFF. CDR3 nucleotide sequence: TGCAGTGCTAGACCTGCGGTGGAGGGGATTGGGAATGAGCAGTTCTTC.

This clonotype occurred many times. The J gene is TRBJ2-1, the V gene TRBV12-3 or TRBV12-4; D not certain. The CDR3 length is 12 residues. Trimming took off 3 bases at V and 8 bases at J, with 8 bases between the two ends. The DNA of the CDR3 is TGTGCCAGCAGTTTCGGGCGGCATGAGCAGTTCTTC. Its translation is CASSFGRHEQFF.

This clonotype turned up a few times. The rearrangement links TRBV28 to TRBJ1-1, with a weak D call TRBD1 (5 bases). This CDR3 spans 12 amino acids. Trimming removed 3 bases at V and 7 bases at J, with 9 bases between. Per the germline V gene, CDR1 is MDHEN and CDR2 is SYDVKM. In DNA, the CDR3 is TGTGCCAGCAGTTTCCCCAGGGATGAAGCTTTCTTT. It yields the protein CASSFPRDEAFF.

This clonotype was counted at least ten times. This chain connects TRBV6-2 or TRBV6-3 to TRBJ1-4; D gene unclear. Germline V lookup: CDR1 MNHEY, CDR2 SVGEGT. The CDR3 is made up of 17 amino acids. V lost 2 bases and J lost 7, with 20 bases in between. The CDR3: CASSYAFGGPAGEKLFF. CDR3 DNA sequence: TGTGCCAGCAGTTACGCGTTCGGAGGCCCCGCGGGTGAAAAACTGTTTTTT.

This clonotype was recorded many times. The J gene is TRBJ2-7, the V gene TRBV12-3 or TRBV12-4; D gene ambiguous. CDR3 length: 14 amino acids. Deletions cut 5 bases from V and 2 bases from J, with 13 bases between. In nucleotides, the CDR3 is TGTGCCAGCAGTAGATCTCCGAGGACCTACGAGCAGTACTTC. Translation gives CASSRSPRTYEQYF.